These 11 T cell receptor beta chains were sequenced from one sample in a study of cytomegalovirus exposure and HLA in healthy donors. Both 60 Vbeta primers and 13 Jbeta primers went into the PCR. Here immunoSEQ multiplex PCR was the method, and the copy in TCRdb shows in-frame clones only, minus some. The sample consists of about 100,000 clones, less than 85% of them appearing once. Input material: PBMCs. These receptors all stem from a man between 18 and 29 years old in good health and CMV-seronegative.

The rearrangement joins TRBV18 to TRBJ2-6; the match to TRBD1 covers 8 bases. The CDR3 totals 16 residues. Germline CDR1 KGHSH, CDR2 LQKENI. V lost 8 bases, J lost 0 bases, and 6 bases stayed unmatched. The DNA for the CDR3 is TGTGCCAGCCGGACAGGGACAAACTCTGGGGCCAACGTCCTGACTTTC. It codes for CASRTGTNSGANVLTF.

CDR3 in amino acids: CASSFDRVRSPLHF. CDR3 nucleotides: TGTGCCAGCAGTTTTGACAGGGTGAGGTCACCCCTCCACTTT. The chain links TRBV27 to TRBJ1-6; 7 bases map to TRBD1. The CDR3 covers 14 residues. Germline values: CDR1 MNHEY, CDR2 SMNVEV (reference sequence). With 3 bases clipped from V and 10 bases from J, the junction kept 6 bases outside the gene matches.

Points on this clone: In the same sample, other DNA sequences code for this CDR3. As DNA, the CDR3 is TGTGCCAGCAGCGTCGGACAGAGCGGAAACACCATATATTTT. Its translation: CASSVGQSGNTIYF. The gene calls are TRBV9 and TRBJ1-3, with D perhaps matching TRBD1 (6 bases). V lost 2 bases and J lost 4, with 10 bases in between. CDR1 SGDLS and CDR2 YYNGEE come from the germline V gene. There are 14 residues in the CDR3.

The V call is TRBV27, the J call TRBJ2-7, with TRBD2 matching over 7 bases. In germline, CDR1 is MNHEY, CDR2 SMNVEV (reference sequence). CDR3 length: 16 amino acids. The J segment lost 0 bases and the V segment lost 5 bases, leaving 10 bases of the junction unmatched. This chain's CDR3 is CASSPLRRGSSYEQYF. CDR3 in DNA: TGTGCCAGCAGTCCTCTCCGGCGGGGGAGCTCCTACGAGCAGTACTTC.

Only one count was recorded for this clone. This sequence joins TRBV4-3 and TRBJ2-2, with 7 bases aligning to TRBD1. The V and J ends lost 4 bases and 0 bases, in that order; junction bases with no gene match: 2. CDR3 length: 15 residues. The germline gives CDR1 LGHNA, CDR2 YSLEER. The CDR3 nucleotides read TGCGCCAGCAGCCCTGACAGGGCGAACACCGGGGAGCTGTTTTTT. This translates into CASSPDRANTGELFF.

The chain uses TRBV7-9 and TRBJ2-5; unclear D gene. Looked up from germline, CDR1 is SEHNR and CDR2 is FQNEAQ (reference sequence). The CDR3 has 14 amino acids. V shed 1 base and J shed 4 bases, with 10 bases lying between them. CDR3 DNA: TGTGCCAGCAGCTTAGTCAGGCCAGGAGAGACCCAGTACTTC. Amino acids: CASSLVRPGETQYF.

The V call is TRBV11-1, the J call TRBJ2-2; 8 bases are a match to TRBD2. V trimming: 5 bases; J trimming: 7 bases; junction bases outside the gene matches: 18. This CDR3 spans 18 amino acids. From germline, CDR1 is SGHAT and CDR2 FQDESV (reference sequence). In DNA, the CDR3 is TGTGCCAGCAGCCATACTACTAGCGGCCCCATCTCGGGCGGGGAGCTGTTTTTT. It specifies CASSHTTSGPISGGELFF.

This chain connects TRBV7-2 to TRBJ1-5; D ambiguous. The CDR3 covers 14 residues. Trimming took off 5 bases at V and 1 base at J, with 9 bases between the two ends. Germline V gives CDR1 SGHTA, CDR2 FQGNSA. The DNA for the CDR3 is TGTGCCAGCAGCCCGCTAGGCAGCAATCAGCCCCAGCATTTT. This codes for CASSPLGSNQPQHF.

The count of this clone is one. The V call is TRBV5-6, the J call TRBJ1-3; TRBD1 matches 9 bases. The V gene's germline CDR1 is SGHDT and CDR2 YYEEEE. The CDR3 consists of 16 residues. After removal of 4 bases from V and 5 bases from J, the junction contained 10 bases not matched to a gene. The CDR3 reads CASSGTHRGRRNTIYF. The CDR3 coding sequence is TGTGCCAGCAGCGGGACACACAGGGGGCGAAGAAACACCATATATTTT.

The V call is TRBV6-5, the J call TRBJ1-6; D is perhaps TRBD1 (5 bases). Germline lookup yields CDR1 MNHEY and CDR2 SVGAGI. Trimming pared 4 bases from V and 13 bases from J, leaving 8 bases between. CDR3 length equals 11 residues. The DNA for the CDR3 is TGTGCCAGCAGTTCAGGGTCCCCCCTCCACTTT. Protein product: CASSSGSPLHF.

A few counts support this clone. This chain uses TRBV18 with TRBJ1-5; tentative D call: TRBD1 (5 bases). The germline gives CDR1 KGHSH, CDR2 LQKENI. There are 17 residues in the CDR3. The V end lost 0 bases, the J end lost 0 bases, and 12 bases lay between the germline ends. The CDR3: CASSPPSRGDSNQPQHF. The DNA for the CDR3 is TGTGCCAGCTCACCACCGTCTCGGGGGGATAGCAATCAGCCCCAGCATTTT.